Below, one T cell receptor beta chain is given with its context. Original handling: Using reference gene primer amplification, nucleated cell counts were estimated. The assay was immunoSEQ multiplex PCR, and TCRdb's table has in-frame clones only and misses some. The DNA was the basis for D and trimming; V, J and clone size are from that table. The sample gives 150,000 to 200,000 clones, more than 75% of which show up once; under 5% is in the top ten. These data belong to a study of blood T cell repertoires in COVID-19. Overall study: Sources were T cells, B-cell-depleted T cells, or PBMCs; the material itself was cDNA or gDNA.

V was shortened by 0 bases and J by 3 bases, with 12 bases between the two germline ends. The CDR3 extends over 15 amino acids. Germline CDR1 SGHTS, CDR2 YDEGEE. The chain couples TRBV5-8 to TRBJ1-1, with D unclear. Input material: peripheral blood. The clonotype was recovered from a human donor in a cohort sampled during active COVID-19. CDR3 sequence (DNA): TGTGCCAGCAGCTTGGTCAAGGAGGGCTACACTGAAGCTTTCTTT. Encoded protein: CASSLVKEGYTEAFF.